The clone carrying this TCR beta chain was seen only a few times. The data are from a study of T-cell reconstitution after alpha-beta-depleted transplantation in children. Preparation of the TCRbeta library used unique molecular identifiers. TCRdb called the PCR reads again in MiXCR, with one record for every CDR3 protein. The data show 600,000 to 700,000 distinct CDR3 sequences, roughly 15% seen once. The CDR3 covers 14 residues. V lost 8 bases, J lost 4 bases, and 3 bases stayed unmatched. Germline-derived CDR1 and CDR2 are MNHEY and SVGEGT. This TCR was recovered from a human donor who donated a stem cell graft to a child with acute myeloid leukemia. The input for sequencing was PBMCs from the stem cell graft donor, taken from the stem cell graft. The chain couples TRBV6-2 or TRBV6-3 to TRBJ2-1, with 12 bases lining up with TRBD2. The CDR3 spells CASRLAGAYNEQFF. In DNA form, the CDR3 reads TGTGCCAGCCGACTAGCGGGGGCGTACAATGAGCAGTTCTTC.